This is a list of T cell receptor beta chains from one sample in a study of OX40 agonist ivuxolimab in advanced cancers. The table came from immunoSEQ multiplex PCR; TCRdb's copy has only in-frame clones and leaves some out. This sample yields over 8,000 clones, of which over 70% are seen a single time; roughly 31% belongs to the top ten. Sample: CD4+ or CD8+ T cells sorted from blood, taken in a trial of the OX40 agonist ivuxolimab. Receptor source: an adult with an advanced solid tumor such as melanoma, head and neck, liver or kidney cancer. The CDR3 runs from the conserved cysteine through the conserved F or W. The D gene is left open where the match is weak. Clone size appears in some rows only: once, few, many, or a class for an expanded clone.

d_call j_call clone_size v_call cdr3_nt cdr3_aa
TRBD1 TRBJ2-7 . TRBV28 TGTGCCAGCAGTCTCCCGACCGGGACAGGGGGATACGAGCAGTACTTC CASSLPTGTGGYEQYF
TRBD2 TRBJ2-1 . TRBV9 TGTGCCAGCAGCGTAGGCCCCCTGGGACTACGCTACAATGAGCAGTTCTTC CASSVGPLGLRYNEQFF
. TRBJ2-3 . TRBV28 TGTGCCAGCAGTTTAAGTCGGGGCACAGATACGCAGTATTTT CASSLSRGTDTQYF
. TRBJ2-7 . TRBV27 TGTGCCAGCAGTTCCCGTGGCATCTCGTCACTCTCCTACGAGCAGTACTTC CASSSRGISSLSYEQYF
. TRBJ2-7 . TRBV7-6 TGTGCCAGCAGCTTAGAACAGGACCCTGCCTACGAGCAGTACTTC CASSLEQDPAYEQYF
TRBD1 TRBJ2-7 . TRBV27 TGTGCCAGCAGTTTATCGGTGGACAGGGAGTACGAGCAGTACTTC CASSLSVDREYEQYF
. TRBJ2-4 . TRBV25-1 TGTGCCAGCAGTTCGCCCTCTGACGCAGCCATTCAGTACTTC CASSSPSDAAIQYF
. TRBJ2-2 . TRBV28 TGTGCCAGCCGACTGAACACCGGGGAGCTGTTTTTT CASRLNTGELFF
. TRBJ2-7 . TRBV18 TGTGCCAGCTCCACAGGATGGGGCGAGCAGTACTTC CASSTGWGEQYF
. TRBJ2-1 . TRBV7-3 TGTGCCAGCAGCTCCGCTGGGGCCTACAATGAGCAGTTCTTC CASSSAGAYNEQFF
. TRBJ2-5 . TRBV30 TGTGCCTGGAGTGTTCCATTCCAAGAGACCCAGTACTTC CAWSVPFQETQYF
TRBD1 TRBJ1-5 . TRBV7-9 TGTGCCAGCAGCCCTAGAACAGGGGAGCATAGCAATCAGCCCCAGCATTTT CASSPRTGEHSNQPQHF
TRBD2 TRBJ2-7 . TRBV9 TGTGCCAGCAGCGTAGCTGCTAGCGGGATCTACGAGCAGTACTTC CASSVAASGIYEQYF
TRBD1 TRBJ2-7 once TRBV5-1 TGCGCCAGCAGCTCAACAGGGGCCTACGAGCAGTACTTC CASSSTGAYEQYF
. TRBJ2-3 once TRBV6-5 TGTGCCAGCAGTTACTCGATTCGTTCTGACGATACGCAGTATTTT CASSYSIRSDDTQYF
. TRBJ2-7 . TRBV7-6 TGTGCCAGCAGCTACAGGGAGAACGCCTACGAGCAGTACTTC CASSYRENAYEQYF
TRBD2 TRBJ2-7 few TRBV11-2 TGTGCCAGCAGCCCTAGCGGGAGGACCTACGAGCAGTACTTC CASSPSGRTYEQYF
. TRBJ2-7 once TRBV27 TGTGCCAGCAGTTTAGGGACTTCAACCTACGAGCAGTACTTC CASSLGTSTYEQYF
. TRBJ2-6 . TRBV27 TGTGCCAGCAGTTTAGGGGGCTCTGGGGCCAACGTCCTGACTTTC CASSLGGSGANVLTF
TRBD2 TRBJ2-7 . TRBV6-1 TGTGCCAGCAGTGAAGGGAGCGGGAGCGCCTACGAGCAGTACTTC CASSEGSGSAYEQYF
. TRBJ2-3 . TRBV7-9 TGTGCCAGCAGCTTAGGACTCTCAGATACGCAGTATTTT CASSLGLSDTQYF
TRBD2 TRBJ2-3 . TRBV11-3 TGTGCCAGCAGCTTAACTAGCGGGAATTTGGATACGCAGTATTTT CASSLTSGNLDTQYF